This TCR beta chain was identified in a study of metastatic and nonmetastatic thyroid tumors. For the study at large: Repertoire comparison spanned blood and tumor or nodule tissue of malignant and benign thyroid patients.

CDR3 length: 15 residues. V gave up 5 bases and J gave up 5 bases; unmatched junction bases: 10. CDR1 ENHRY and CDR2 SYGVKD come from the germline V gene. Patients had received no treatment of any kind before thyroid surgery. This clone showed up many times. What it binds is not known. Study-wide results and limits: Significantly greater TCR beta diversity was reportedly found in malignant thyroid tumors than in benign nodules (in blood and tumor).

Authors' methods: Clinicopathological groups supplied CDR3 differences that were used to build a distant-metastasis classifier for papillary thyroid cancer. TCRdb reprocessed the PCR reads using MiXCR. These V and J calls originate from TCRdb's pipeline instead of the authors' own analysis. The sample yields about 93,000 clones, roughly an eighth seen once. The sequence came from a female donor with papillary thyroid cancer or a benign thyroid nodule (not recorded which). Some clones in this sample may be carry-over from other donors' samples. The sample consisted of blood. The V gene is TRBV10-3, the J gene TRBJ2-3; TRBD2 aligns across 7 bases. For the CDR3, the DNA is TGTGCCATCAGTCCCGTAGCGGGCCGGGGAGATACGCAGTATTTT. Translated: CAISPVAGRGDTQYF.